The T cell receptor beta chain described here comes from a study of T cell responses to AZD1222 COVID-19 vaccine. Study-level results: Spike-wide vaccine-associated CD4 TCRs dominated at 160-218 and 743-854. Repertoires were sampled only after the peak T cell response.

Only in-frame clones appear in the TCRdb table, and some are missing; sequencing was by immunoSEQ multiplex PCR. The repertoire holds roughly 140,000 clones, more than 70% seen once, with around 3.4% in the top ten. As to this clone: Its matching antigen is unknown.

Germline CDR1 and CDR2: LGHNA and YNFKEQ. V shed 0 bases, J shed 13 bases, and the junction held 1 base outside the gene matches. The CDR3 is 12 residues long. This chain links TRBV4-2 with TRBJ2-2; 8 bases line up with TRBD1. This receptor was obtained from an adult in good health. Source: peripheral blood, taken on day 0 of MenACWY control vaccination. The CDR3 region is CASSQEDRVLFF. The CDR3 DNA reads TGTGCCAGCAGCCAAGAGGACAGGGTGCTGTTTTTT.